One sample yielded the 12 T cell receptor beta chains listed below, sequenced in a study of T cell changes during pregnancy in multiple sclerosis. Data came from immunoSEQ multiplex PCR; TCRdb stores just in-frame clones and leaves some out. Among more than 35,000 clones listed, 70% to 90% were seen once. The specimen was CD4+ T cells from peripheral blood mononuclear cells, collected before pregnancy. These receptors all come from a female donor with multiple sclerosis, enrolled in a pregnancy study.

The chain carries TRBV5-1 and TRBJ2-1; D is uncertain. The CDR3 spans 16 residues. The germline V gene encodes CDR1 SGHRS and CDR2 YFSETQ. V lost 4 bases to trimming and J lost 5 bases, with 19 bases between them. As DNA, the CDR3 is TGCGCCAGCAGCCGAGGCCCCGAACGCCTAAACAATGAGCAGTTCTTC. Translation gives CASSRGPERLNNEQFF.

A single count supports this clone. This chain uses TRBV19 with TRBJ2-5, with D possibly matching TRBD1 (6 bases). The CDR3 runs to 17 residues. V was cut by 8 bases and J by 1 base, with 23 bases left in between. CDR1 is LNHDA and CDR2 is SQIVND in the germline V gene (reference sequence). The CDR3 nucleotides are TGTGCCAGTCGTTCCAGGGGTGGGATAGTGGGCCAAGAGACCCAGTACTTC. Translation: CASRSRGGIVGQETQYF.

The chain has TRBV5-4 and TRBJ2-3; D is unclear. Trimming shortened V by 0 bases and J by 0 bases, and 8 bases separated the two germline ends. CDR3 size: 15 residues. CDR1 SGHNT and CDR2 YYREEE come from the germline V gene (reference sequence). This CDR3 is CASSLGTESTDTQYF. CDR3 DNA: TGTGCCAGCAGCTTGGGTACAGAGAGCACAGATACGCAGTATTTT.

The chain employs TRBV2 and TRBJ2-3, with 9 bases that match TRBD1. With V trimmed by 3 bases and J by 10 bases, 8 bases remained unmatched. CDR3 size: 14 residues. Germline V CDR1 and CDR2: SNHLY, FYNNEI. CDR3 sequence (DNA): TGTGCCAGCAGTGAGACAGGGGGTGAAACTCCGCAGTATTTT. It codes for CASSETGGETPQYF. Full variable domain (rest looked up from reference TRBV2 and TRBJ2-3): EPEVTQTPSHQVTQMGQEVILRCVPISNHLYFYWYRQILGQKVEFLVSFYNNEISEKSEIFDDQFSVERPDGSNFTLKIRSTKLEDSAMYFCASSETGGETPQYFGPGTRLTVL.

The genes are TRBV18 and TRBJ2-2, with 7 bases identical to TRBD2. The CDR3 is 14 amino acids. V dropped 7 bases and J dropped 1; count of bases not matched to a gene: 3. Looked up from germline, CDR1 is KGHSH and CDR2 is LQKENI. The chain's CDR3 is CASLSGENTGELFF. In nucleotides, the CDR3 is TGTGCCAGCTTGAGCGGGGAGAACACCGGGGAGCTGTTTTTT. The full variable domain, completed using reference TRBV18 and TRBJ2-2, is NAGVMQNPRHLVRRRGQEARLRCSPMKGHSHVYWYRQLPEEGLKFMVYLQKENIIDESGMPKERFSAEFPKEGPSILRIQQVVRGDSAAYFCASLSGENTGELFFGEGSRLTVL.

This clone was seen only a few times. This chain joins TRBV18 and TRBJ1-1; TRBD1 is a possible D gene (6 bases). Trimming stripped 5 bases from V and 2 bases from J, with 6 bases between. CDR1 KGHSH and CDR2 LQKENI come from the germline V gene. This CDR3 contains 12 residues. The CDR3 here is CASSGGNTEAFF. In DNA, the CDR3 is TGTGCCAGCTCAGGGGGCAACACTGAAGCTTTCTTT.

The CDR3 DNA follows: TGTGCCACCAGCAGGGAGCAGCCCCCATATGCTTCACCCCTCCACTTT. It translates to CATSREQPPYASPLHF. This chain joins TRBV15 and TRBJ1-6; the D is unclear. V was cut by 3 bases and J by 9 bases, with 18 bases left in between. In germline, CDR1 is LNHNV, CDR2 YYDKDF (reference sequence). The CDR3 spans 16 residues.

The rearrangement uses TRBV2 and TRBJ2-5; 7 bases align to TRBD2. The CDR3 extends over 14 amino acids. The germline V gene encodes CDR1 SNHLY and CDR2 FYNNEI. The V segment lost 6 bases and the J segment 5 bases; nucleotides outside the gene matches: 9. The CDR3 sequence is CASRLGLAVETQYF. CDR3 in DNA: TGTGCCAGCAGGTTGGGGCTAGCGGTCGAGACCCAGTACTTC.

This chain joins TRBV6-5 and TRBJ2-3, with a weak D call TRBD2 (5 bases). Per germline, CDR1 MNHEY and CDR2 SVGAGI. Trimming cost V 2 bases and J 0 bases, with 12 bases left between them. There are 16 residues in the CDR3. Here the CDR3 reads CASSYPGGSSTDTQYF. As DNA, the CDR3 is TGTGCCAGCAGTTACCCCGGAGGCTCAAGCACAGATACGCAGTATTTT.

The chain combines TRBV10-2 with TRBJ2-1, with unresolved D. The CDR3 consists of 14 residues. The germline V gene encodes CDR1 WSHSY and CDR2 SAAADI. Trimming stripped 0 bases from V and 13 bases from J, with 16 bases between. CDR3 in amino acids: CASSESSAGLKQFF. In DNA form, the CDR3 reads TGCGCCAGCAGTGAGTCATCGGCAGGCCTCAAACAGTTCTTC.

V and J are TRBV2 and TRBJ1-1; D gene ambiguous. The germline V gene encodes CDR1 SNHLY and CDR2 FYNNEI. The CDR3 contains 11 residues. V was clipped by 4 bases and J by 9 bases, with 9 bases between them. The CDR3 DNA sequence: TGTGCCAGCAGTGCCCCGGTGAAAGCTTTCTTT. Translated: CASSAPVKAFF.

The chain joins TRBV19 to TRBJ1-2, with a tentative D call TRBD1 (6 bases). V was shortened by 5 bases and J by 4 bases, with 14 bases between the two germline ends. Germline CDR1 and CDR2: LNHDA and SQIVND (reference sequence). The CDR3 spans 14 residues. CDR3 loop: CASSPRGHRYGYTF. CDR3 sequence (DNA): TGTGCCAGTAGTCCCAGGGGTCACCGCTATGGCTACACCTTC.